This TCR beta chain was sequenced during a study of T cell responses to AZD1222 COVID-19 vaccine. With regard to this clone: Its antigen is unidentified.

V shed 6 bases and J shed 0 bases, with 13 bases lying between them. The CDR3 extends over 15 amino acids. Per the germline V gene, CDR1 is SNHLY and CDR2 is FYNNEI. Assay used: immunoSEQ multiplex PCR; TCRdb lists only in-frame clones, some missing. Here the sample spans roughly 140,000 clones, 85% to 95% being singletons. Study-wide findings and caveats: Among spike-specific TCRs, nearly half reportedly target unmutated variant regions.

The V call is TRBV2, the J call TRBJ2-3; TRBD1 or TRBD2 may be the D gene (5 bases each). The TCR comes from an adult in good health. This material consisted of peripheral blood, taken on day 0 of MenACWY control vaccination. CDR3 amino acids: CASRPMGVSTDTQYF. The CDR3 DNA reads TGTGCCAGCAGGCCGATGGGGGTAAGCACAGATACGCAGTATTTT.